A selection of T cell receptor beta chains follows, all from one sample in a study of blood T cell repertoires in COVID-19. Libraries were prepared by immunoSEQ multiplex PCR; TCRdb keeps only in-frame clonotypes and omits some of them. This table has 100,000 to 150,000 clones, around 89% appearing once. Sequencing input: peripheral blood. The source is a man in his sixties with COVID-19, enrolled during active disease. Both conserved end residues are part of each CDR3. The D gene is left open where the match is weak. Only part of the rows carry a size: once, few, many, or a class if the clone is expanded.

>TRBJ1-5|.|.|TRBV7-9
CASSLGGTRDQPQHF
TGTGCCAGCAGCTTAGGTGGAACGCGGGACCAGCCCCAGCATTTT
>TRBJ2-2|TRBD1|.|TRBV11-2
CASSPWGQGSGELFF
TGTGCCAGCAGCCCGTGGGGACAGGGTTCCGGGGAGCTGTTTTTT
>TRBJ1-4|.|.|TRBV7-9
CASGLMANEKLFF
TGTGCCAGCGGCCTGATGGCTAATGAAAAACTGTTTTTT
>TRBJ2-1|TRBD1|.|TRBV29-1
CSVEGKQGVSYNEQFF
TGCAGCGTTGAAGGTAAACAGGGGGTCTCCTACAATGAGCAGTTCTTC
>TRBJ2-7|TRBD1|.|TRBV28
CASSPDRGTVYEQYF
TGTGCCAGCAGCCCAGATAGGGGGACAGTGTACGAGCAGTACTTC
>TRBJ1-1|.|once|TRBV14
CASSQGLTGEAFF
TGTGCCAGCAGCCAAGGCTTAACAGGTGAAGCTTTCTTT
>TRBJ2-1|.|.|TRBV7-9
CASSKLVAHLSSYNEQFF
TGTGCCAGCAGTAAACTCGTTGCTCATCTGAGCTCCTACAATGAGCAGTTCTTC
>TRBJ1-4|.|.|TRBV7-8
CASSSGSPRGEKLFF
TGTGCCAGCAGCTCTGGATCTCCCCGCGGCGAAAAACTGTTTTTT
>TRBJ2-1|TRBD2|.|TRBV19
CASSPTSGGVNEQFF
TGTGCCAGTAGTCCGACTAGCGGGGGGGTGAATGAGCAGTTCTTC
>TRBJ2-6|.|.|TRBV3-1/TRBV3-2
CASSQDLSVMGANVLTF
TGTGCCAGCAGCCAAGATTTGTCGGTTATGGGGGCCAACGTCCTGACTTTC
>TRBJ2-7|TRBD1|.|TRBV4-1
CASSHYGQGAYEQYF
TGCGCCAGCAGCCATTATGGACAGGGGGCCTACGAGCAGTACTTC
>TRBJ2-3|.|.|TRBV5-4
CASSSRRPDTQYF
TGTGCCAGCAGCTCCCGGCGGCCAGATACGCAGTATTTT
>TRBJ1-1|TRBD1|.|TRBV18
CASSLYRDRETEAFF
TGTGCCAGCTCCCTTTACCGGGACAGGGAAACTGAAGCTTTCTTT
>TRBJ1-1|.|.|TRBV28
CASSLSVTEAFF
TGTGCCAGCAGTTTATCAGTCACTGAAGCTTTCTTT
>TRBJ1-2|.|.|TRBV29-1
CSYVNSDYGYTF
TGCAGCTACGTCAACTCGGACTATGGCTACACCTTC
>TRBJ1-1|.|.|TRBV4-1
CASSQSPVDSLNTEAFF
TGCGCCAGCAGCCAATCCCCGGTGGACAGCCTGAACACTGAAGCTTTCTTT
>TRBJ1-6|.|.|TRBV5-1
CASSLELSVANNSPLHF
TGCGCCAGCAGCTTGGAACTGTCAGTAGCGAATAATTCACCCCTCCACTTT
>TRBJ2-4|.|.|TRBV19
CASSTRTGNIQYF
TGTGCCAGTAGTACCCGAACGGGGAACATTCAGTACTTC
>TRBJ2-1|.|.|TRBV24-1
CATSDSPGDEQFF
TGTGCCACCAGTGACTCCCCCGGAGATGAGCAGTTCTTC
>TRBJ1-2|.|.|TRBV18
CASSPEGQTNYGYTF
TGTGCCAGCTCACCAGAGGGACAAACAAACTATGGCTACACCTTC
>TRBJ2-3|.|.|TRBV10-3
CAIRRGGPTDTQYF
TGTGCCATCCGGAGGGGGGGCCCCACAGATACGCAGTATTTT
>TRBJ1-1|.|.|TRBV9
CASSVFSYEGVANTEAFF
TGTGCCAGCAGCGTATTCTCCTATGAGGGCGTAGCGAACACTGAAGCTTTCTTT
>TRBJ2-1|TRBD2|.|TRBV6-5
CASGTSGGNEQFF
TGTGCCAGCGGGACTAGCGGGGGCAATGAGCAGTTCTTC
>TRBJ2-2|TRBD1|.|TRBV13
CASRAEVEDRGLTGELFF
TGTGCCAGCAGAGCCGAGGTGGAGGACAGGGGGCTAACCGGGGAGCTGTTTTTT
>TRBJ1-2|.|.|TRBV28
CASSDQVYGYTF
TGTGCCAGCAGTGACCAGGTCTATGGCTACACCTTC
>TRBJ1-5|.|.|TRBV5-1
CASSPEGNQPQHF
TGCGCCAGCAGCCCGGAGGGAAATCAGCCCCAGCATTTT
>TRBJ1-5|.|.|TRBV6-1
CASSERGSLNQPQHF
TGTGCCAGCAGTGAACGGGGGTCCTTAAATCAGCCCCAGCATTTT
>TRBJ1-5|.|.|TRBV12-3/TRBV12-4
CASSPRRVQPQHF
TGTGCCAGCAGTCCCCGGAGGGTTCAGCCCCAGCATTTT
>TRBJ1-1|TRBD1|.|TRBV4-3
CASSLRTGGDTEAFF
TGCGCCAGCAGCTTACGGACAGGGGGGGACACTGAAGCTTTCTTT
>TRBJ1-1|.|.|TRBV5-1
CASSYEGLNTEAFF
TGCGCCAGCAGCTACGAGGGTTTGAACACTGAAGCTTTCTTT
>TRBJ2-3|TRBD2|.|TRBV5-1
CASSLASGGGDTQYF
TGCGCCAGCAGCTTGGCTAGCGGGGGGGGAGATACGCAGTATTTT
>TRBJ1-2|.|.|TRBV18
CASSPSRGAGGYTF
TGTGCCAGCTCACCGTCGCGGGGGGCTGGTGGCTACACCTTC
>TRBJ1-4|.|few|TRBV30
CAWSVPGNNEKLFF
TGTGCCTGGAGTGTACCAGGGAATAATGAAAAACTGTTTTTT
>TRBJ1-1|TRBD1|.|TRBV4-3
CASSQGQGNTEAFF
TGCGCCAGCAGCCAAGGACAGGGAAACACTGAAGCTTTCTTT
>TRBJ2-4|TRBD1|.|TRBV9
CASSVGTGDTVKNIQYF
TGTGCCAGCAGCGTAGGGACAGGGGACACGGTAAAAAACATTCAGTACTTC
>TRBJ2-2|.|.|TRBV19
CASSIVPPTAGELFF
TGTGCCAGTAGTATAGTCCCCCCCACGGCCGGGGAGCTGTTTTTT
>TRBJ1-1|.|.|TRBV19
CASRGPMDTEAFF
TGTGCCAGTAGGGGGCCTATGGACACTGAAGCTTTCTTT
>TRBJ1-1|TRBD1|.|TRBV6-2/TRBV6-3
CASSTPGDRVTEAFF
TGTGCCAGCAGCACTCCCGGAGACAGGGTCACTGAAGCTTTCTTT
>TRBJ1-1|.|.|TRBV29-1
CSGGRPGRTEAFF
TGCAGCGGGGGTCGTCCAGGTCGGACTGAAGCTTTCTTT
>TRBJ2-5|TRBD2|.|TRBV11-2
CASSKITSGKETQYF
TGTGCCAGCAGCAAAATAACTAGCGGGAAAGAGACCCAGTACTTC
>TRBJ1-1|TRBD1|.|TRBV5-1
CASSIQDRAEAFF
TGCGCCAGCAGCATCCAAGACAGGGCTGAAGCTTTCTTT
>TRBJ2-5|.|.|TRBV5-1
CASSFYNQETQYF
TGCGCCAGCAGCTTTTATAACCAAGAGACCCAGTACTTC
>TRBJ2-7|.|.|TRBV11-2
CASSLGGVVKYEQYF
TGTGCCAGCAGCTTAGGCGGGGTTGTTAAGTACGAGCAGTACTTC
>TRBJ1-2|.|.|TRBV4-2
CASSQELAGDGYTF
TGTGCCAGCAGCCAAGAGTTAGCAGGGGATGGCTACACCTTC
>TRBJ1-3|.|.|TRBV7-2
CASSYSGNTIYF
TGTGCCAGCAGCTACAGCGGAAACACCATATATTTT
>TRBJ2-1|TRBD1|.|TRBV7-9
CASSLLGTGRPEQFF
TGTGCCAGCAGCTTACTTGGGACAGGGCGGCCGGAGCAGTTCTTC
>TRBJ2-7|TRBD2|.|TRBV7-2
CASSPQSGGLYEQYF
TGTGCCAGCAGCCCCCAAAGCGGGGGCCTCTACGAGCAGTACTTC